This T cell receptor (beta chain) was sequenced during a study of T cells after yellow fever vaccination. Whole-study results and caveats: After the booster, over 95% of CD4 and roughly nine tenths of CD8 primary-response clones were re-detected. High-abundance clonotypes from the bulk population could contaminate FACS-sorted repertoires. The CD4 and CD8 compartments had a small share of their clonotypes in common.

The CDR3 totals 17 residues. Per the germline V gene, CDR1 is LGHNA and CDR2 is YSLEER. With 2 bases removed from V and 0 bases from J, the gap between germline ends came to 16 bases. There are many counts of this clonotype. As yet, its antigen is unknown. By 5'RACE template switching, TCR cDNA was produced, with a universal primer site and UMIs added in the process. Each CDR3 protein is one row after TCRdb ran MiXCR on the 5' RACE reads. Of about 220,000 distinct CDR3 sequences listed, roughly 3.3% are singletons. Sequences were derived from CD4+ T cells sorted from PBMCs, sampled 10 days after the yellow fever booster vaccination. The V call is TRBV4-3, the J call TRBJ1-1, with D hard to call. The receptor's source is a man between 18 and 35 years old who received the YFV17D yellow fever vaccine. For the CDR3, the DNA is TGCGCCAGCAGCCAAAAGAGGGAAACAAGCTTGAACACTGAAGCTTTCTTT. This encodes CASSQKRETSLNTEAFF.